The 24 T cell receptor beta chains below were found in one sample sequenced in a study of T-cell reconstitution after alpha-beta-depleted transplantation in children. A library of TCRbeta sequences, prepared with unique molecular identifiers, was generated. TCRdb processed the PCR reads anew with MiXCR; each CDR3 protein has one entry. The data hold more than 400,000 distinct CDR3 sequences, with around 46% observed a single time. The sequencing here drew on PBMCs, taken before TCRalphabeta/CD19-depleted stem cell transplant. The source of these receptors is a girl aged 2-10 years with aplastic anemia, due to receive a stem cell transplant.

This chain connects TRBV6-5 to TRBJ2-7; TRBD1 is a possible D gene (5 bases). CDR1 is MNHEY, CDR2 SVGAGI, per germline. The ends were cut back, 2 bases at V and 5 bases at J, with 13 bases in the middle. There are 14 residues in the CDR3. This CDR3 is CASSYVRQGHEQYF. The CDR3 nucleotides are TGTGCCAGCAGTTACGTAAGGCAGGGCCACGAGCAGTACTTC.

This clonotype was seen a handful of times. The V call is TRBV7-9, the J call TRBJ1-4; possible D gene TRBD1, 5 bases. V was clipped by 5 bases and J by 0 bases, with 16 bases between them. The germline V gene has CDR1 SEHNR and CDR2 FQNEAQ (reference sequence). CDR3 length equals 17 residues. The CDR3 sequence: CASSPHEGYATNEKLFF. The CDR3 DNA is TGTGCCAGCAGCCCTCACGAGGGGTATGCAACTAATGAAAAACTGTTTTTT.

This clonotype was detected ten times or more. This rearrangement joins TRBV29-1 to TRBJ2-7, with D possibly matching TRBD1 (6 bases). CDR1 SQVTM and CDR2 ANQGSEA come from the germline V gene. This CDR3 is built from 12 residues. V lost 4 bases and J 2 bases, leaving 9 bases between the germline ends. The CDR3 is CSVAQGTYEQYF. In nucleotides, the CDR3 is TGCAGCGTTGCCCAGGGGACCTACGAGCAGTACTTC.

The chain recombines TRBV20-1 with TRBJ2-1; 8 positions match TRBD1. Germline V lookup: CDR1 DFQATT, CDR2 SNEGSKA (reference sequence). Trimming removed 1 base from V and 4 bases from J; junction bases left unmatched: 6. This CDR3 is built from 15 residues. The CDR3 spells CSARGTGMGYNEQFF. CDR3 coding DNA: TGCAGTGCTAGAGGGACAGGGATGGGTTACAATGAGCAGTTCTTC.

The V and J genes are TRBV6-2 or TRBV6-3 and TRBJ2-1; 14 nucleotides match TRBD2. CDR1 and CDR2 (germline): MNHEY, SVGEGT. The V and J ends lost 6 bases and 4 bases, in that order; junction bases with no gene match: 2. This CDR3 contains 15 residues. In nucleotides, the CDR3 is TGTGCCAGCAGGAGACTAGCGGGAGGGTACAATGAGCAGTTCTTC. Protein sequence: CASRRLAGGYNEQFF.

J is TRBJ2-7 and V is TRBV11-2, with D hard to call. Deletions cut 2 bases from V and 6 bases from J, with 11 bases between. CDR1 and CDR2 from the germline V gene are SGHAT and FQNNGV. The CDR3 consists of 13 residues. CDR3 amino acids: CASSLNSLGEQYF. As DNA, the CDR3 is TGTGCCAGCAGCTTAAACTCCCTAGGCGAGCAGTACTTC.

The sample holds many counts of this clonotype. The V gene is TRBV2, the J gene TRBJ1-5; possibly TRBD1 for D (6 bases). Germline loops: CDR1 SNHLY, CDR2 FYNNEI. Trimming pared 4 bases from V and 6 bases from J, leaving 10 bases between. This CDR3 has 13 residues. The CDR3 loop is CASSGGGVQPQHF. In nucleotides, the CDR3 is TGTGCCAGCAGTGGGGGGGGCGTTCAGCCCCAGCATTTT.

The chain combines TRBV6-2 or TRBV6-3 with TRBJ2-1; the match to TRBD2 covers 7 bases. Germline V lookup: CDR1 MNHEY, CDR2 SVGEGT. This CDR3 is 16 amino acids long. Trimming took 7 bases from V and 9 from J; bases not matched to a gene: 18. The DNA for the CDR3 is TGTGCCAGCATGGTTTCGGCGGGAGTGGGCAGGACTGAGCAGTTCTTC. Amino acids: CASMVSAGVGRTEQFF.

This sequence joins TRBV5-6 and TRBJ2-3; D gene ambiguous. V lost 1 base and J 10 bases, leaving 10 bases between the germline ends. This CDR3 is 12 amino acids long. Germline-derived CDR1 and CDR2 are SGHDT and YYEEEE. CDR3 residues: CASSLFGRAQYF. CDR3 DNA sequence: TGTGCCAGCAGCTTGTTTGGCCGAGCGCAGTATTTT. The whole variable domain, remainder taken from reference TRBV5-6 and TRBJ2-3, is DAGVTQSPTHLIKTRGQQVTLRCSPKSGHDTVSWYQQALGQGPQFIFQYYEEEERQRGNFPDRFSGHQFPNYSSELNVNALLLGDSALYLCASSLFGRAQYFGPGTRLTVL.

V and J are TRBV24-1 and TRBJ1-4; tentative D call: TRBD1 (5 bases). The CDR3 length is 16 residues. Germline CDR1 and CDR2: KGHDR and SFDVKD. Trimming shortened V by 9 bases and J by 5 bases, and 21 bases separated the two germline ends. The CDR3 protein is CATPGRLAGKNEKLFF. CDR3 nucleotides: TGTGCCACCCCCGGAAGATTGGCAGGGAAGAATGAAAAACTGTTTTTT.

This sequence joins TRBV5-1 and TRBJ2-3; a weak D match, TRBD2 (7 bases). V lost 3 bases, J lost 2 bases, and 16 bases lay in between. CDR3 length equals 16 residues. Germline V gives CDR1 SGHRS, CDR2 YFSETQ. As DNA, the CDR3 is TGCGCCAGCAGCTCGGGGGGCTGGTTGGACACAGATACGCAGTATTTT. Protein sequence: CASSSGGWLDTDTQYF. The variable domain in full, with the rest retrieved from reference TRBV5-1 and TRBJ2-3, is KAGVTQTPRYLIKTRGQQVTLSCSPISGHRSVSWYQQTPGQGLQFLFEYFSETQRNKGNFPGRFSGRQFSNSRSEMNVSTLELGDSALYLCASSSGGWLDTDTQYFGPGTRLTVL.

CDR3 in amino acids: CASSLTAKGDTGELFF. CDR3 DNA sequence: TGTGCCAGCAGCCTGACAGCTAAAGGGGACACCGGGGAGCTGTTTTTT. V is TRBV12-3 or TRBV12-4 and J is TRBJ2-2, with D maybe TRBD1 (5 bases). V was pared by 6 bases and J by 3 bases, with 17 bases between. CDR3 length: 16 residues.

V and J are TRBV19 and TRBJ2-5; D not certain. The V end was cut by 3 bases, the J end by 3 bases, with 8 bases between. CDR1 and CDR2 (germline): LNHDA, SQIVND (reference sequence). This CDR3 region has 13 residues. The CDR3 sequence is CASSMLGKETQYF. The CDR3 coding sequence is TGTGCCAGTAGTATGCTAGGGAAAGAGACCCAGTACTTC. Supplemented by reference TRBV19 and TRBJ2-5, the full variable domain reads DGGITQSPKYLFRKEGQNVTLSCEQNLNHDAMYWYRQDPGQGLRLIYYSQIVNDFQKGDIAEGYSVSREKKESFPLTVTSAQKNPTAFYLCASSMLGKETQYFGPGTRLLVL.

The chain uses TRBV27 and TRBJ2-3; D is ambiguous. With 5 bases removed from V and 6 bases from J, the gap between germline ends came to 9 bases. In germline, CDR1 is MNHEY, CDR2 SMNVEV (reference sequence). There are 12 residues in the CDR3. The DNA for the CDR3 is TGTGCCAGCAGTCCACAAAGGGATACGCAGTATTTT. It codes for CASSPQRDTQYF.

This clonotype occurred once. This chain uses TRBV30 with TRBJ2-7; D gene uncertain. Looked up from germline, CDR1 is GTSNPN and CDR2 is SVGIG (reference sequence). There are 14 residues in the CDR3. Trimming took off 3 bases at V and 5 bases at J, with 17 bases between the two ends. The CDR3 coding sequence is TGTGCCTGGAGGGACCTCGTGGGGTCCAACGAGCAGTACTTC. Its protein is CAWRDLVGSNEQYF.

This rearrangement joins TRBV12-3 or TRBV12-4 to TRBJ2-6; D remains unclear. V lost 0 bases, J lost 2 bases, and 17 bases lay in between. CDR3 length: 19 amino acids. The CDR3 nucleotides are TGTGCCAGCAGTTTAGCACCGGGCATTGGGGTACCTGGGGCCAACGTCCTGACTTTC. Translation gives CASSLAPGIGVPGANVLTF.

The genes are TRBV29-1 and TRBJ2-7; D gene uncertain. Trimming took 6 bases from V and 1 from J, leaving 7 bases between them. Germline V CDR1 and CDR2: SQVTM, ANQGSEA. The CDR3 loop spans 11 amino acids. As DNA, the CDR3 is TGCAGCGTCTATCCATCCTACGAGCAGTACTTC. It specifies CSVYPSYEQYF.

This clonotype was recorded once. The J gene is TRBJ2-3, the V gene TRBV20-1, with D maybe TRBD1 (6 bases). CDR1 and CDR2 (germline): DFQATT, SNEGSKA (reference sequence). Trimming left V 6 bases short and J 2 bases short, with 18 bases between. The CDR3 is 15 amino acids. The CDR3 DNA reads as TGCAGTGCACCAGACAGGAGATTTCCCACAGATACGCAGTATTTT. This codes for CSAPDRRFPTDTQYF.

The chain uses TRBV20-1 and TRBJ1-2; weak D call: TRBD1 (5 bases). CDR3 length equals 14 residues. Germline V gene data show CDR1 as DFQATT and CDR2 as SNEGSKA (reference sequence). Deletions cut 5 bases from V and 4 bases from J, with 17 bases between. CDR3 in DNA: TGCAGTGCTGCCGAAAGCGGGACGCCCTATGGCTACACCTTC. It encodes CSAAESGTPYGYTF.

V usage is TRBV28 and J usage is TRBJ1-5; 7 nucleotides align to TRBD1. Trimming at V came to 8 bases and at J to 3 bases, leaving 4 bases not matched to a gene. This CDR3 has 13 amino acids. Germline lookup yields CDR1 MDHEN and CDR2 SYDVKM. DNA of the CDR3: TGTGCCAGCTCGGACAGGCTCAATCAGCCCCAGCATTTT. Residues: CASSDRLNQPQHF.

There are a few counts of this clonotype. This chain joins TRBV27 and TRBJ1-5; 7 nucleotides line up with TRBD1. CDR3 length equals 14 residues. Germline trimming cut 6 bases from V and 1 base from J; bases unmatched to any gene: 3. Germline V gene data show CDR1 as MNHEY and CDR2 as SMNVEV (reference sequence). CDR3 sequence: CASSPRGSNQPQHF. CDR3 sequence (DNA): TGTGCCAGCAGCCCCAGGGGGAGCAATCAGCCCCAGCATTTT.

This clonotype turned up a few times. V is TRBV12-3 or TRBV12-4 and J is TRBJ1-2, with no clear D. CDR3 length equals 13 residues. V was trimmed by 5 bases and J by 8 bases, leaving 15 bases between them. The chain's CDR3 is CASSPGVSGGYTF. The CDR3 DNA follows: TGTGCCAGCAGTCCCGGAGTCAGCGGCGGCTACACCTTC.

This clonotype was found a few times. This chain joins TRBV11-1 and TRBJ2-1; 7 nucleotides align to TRBD1. This CDR3 contains 16 residues. V lost 4 bases and J lost 2; bases outside the gene matches: 8. Per the germline V gene, CDR1 is SGHAT and CDR2 is FQDESV (reference sequence). The CDR3 sequence: CASSSPTGATYNEQFF. The CDR3 nucleotides are TGTGCCAGCAGCTCCCCCACAGGGGCCACCTACAATGAGCAGTTCTTC.

The chain employs TRBV20-1 and TRBJ1-5; 7 nucleotides match TRBD1. Losses at the gene ends were 0 bases for V and 4 bases for J; bases not matched to a gene: 0. Germline V gene sequence: CDR1 DFQATT, CDR2 SNEGSKA (reference sequence). The CDR3 contains 13 residues. The CDR3 region is CSAREDRNQPQHF. As DNA, the CDR3 is TGCAGTGCTAGAGAGGACAGGAATCAGCCCCAGCATTTT.